This TCR beta chain is drawn from a study of cytomegalovirus exposure and HLA in healthy donors. Concerning this clone: What it recognizes is unknown.

Trimming cost V 5 bases and J 0 bases, with 14 bases left between them. The CDR3 is 15 residues long. Germline lookup yields CDR1 SGHNT and CDR2 YENEEA. Study observations and caveats: There were some public TCRs occurring in many donors, but most TCR sequences were rare. One later analysis, an examination of the 90 to 150 validation repertoires, found that first-cohort TCR clusters tended to co-occur in them.

Profiled with immunoSEQ multiplex PCR; TCRdb holds only in-frame clones, not every one. The sample carries about 130,000 clones, roughly nine tenths recorded once. The source material was PBMCs. The rearrangement links TRBV11-3 to TRBJ2-7; possibly TRBD2 for D (7 bases). The TCR was taken from a man aged 30 to 39 in good health and CMV-seronegative. This CDR3 reads CASSRGGRSSYEQYF. Here the CDR3 DNA reads TGTGCCAGCAGCCGCGGGGGCAGGAGCTCCTACGAGCAGTACTTC.